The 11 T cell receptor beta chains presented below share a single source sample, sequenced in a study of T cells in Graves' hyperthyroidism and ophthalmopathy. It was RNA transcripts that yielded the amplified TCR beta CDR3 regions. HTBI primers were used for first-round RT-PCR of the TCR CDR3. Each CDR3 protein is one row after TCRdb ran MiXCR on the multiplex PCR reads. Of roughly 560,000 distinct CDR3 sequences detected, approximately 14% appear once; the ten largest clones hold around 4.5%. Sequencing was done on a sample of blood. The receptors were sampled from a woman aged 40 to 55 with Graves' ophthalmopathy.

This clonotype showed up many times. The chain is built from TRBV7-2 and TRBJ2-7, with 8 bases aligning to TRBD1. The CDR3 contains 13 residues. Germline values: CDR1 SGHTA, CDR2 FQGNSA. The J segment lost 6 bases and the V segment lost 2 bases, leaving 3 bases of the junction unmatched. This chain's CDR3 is CASSLQGALEQYF. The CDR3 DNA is TGTGCCAGCAGCTTACAGGGGGCGCTCGAGCAGTACTTC.

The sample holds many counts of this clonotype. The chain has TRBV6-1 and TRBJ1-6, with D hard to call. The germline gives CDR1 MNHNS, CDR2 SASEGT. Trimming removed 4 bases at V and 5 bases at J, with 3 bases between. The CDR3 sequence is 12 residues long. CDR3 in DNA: TGTGCCAGCAGTGTCAATAATTCACCCCTCCACTTT. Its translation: CASSVNNSPLHF.

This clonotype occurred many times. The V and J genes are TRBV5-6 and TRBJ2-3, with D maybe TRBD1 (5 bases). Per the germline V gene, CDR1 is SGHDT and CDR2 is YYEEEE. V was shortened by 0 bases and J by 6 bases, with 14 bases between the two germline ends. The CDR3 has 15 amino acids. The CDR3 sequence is CASSLVGQLEDTQYF. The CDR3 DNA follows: TGTGCCAGCAGCTTGGTGGGGCAACTCGAGGATACGCAGTATTTT.

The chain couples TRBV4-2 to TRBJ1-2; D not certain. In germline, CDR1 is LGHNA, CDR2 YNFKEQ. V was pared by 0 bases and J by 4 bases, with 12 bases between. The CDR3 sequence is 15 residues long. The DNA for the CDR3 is TGTGCCAGCAGCCAAGATCGGGCCTCGGGCTATGGCTACACCTTC. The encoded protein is CASSQDRASGYGYTF.

In nucleotides, the CDR3 is TGTGCCAGCAGCTTAGCGATTAGGAGCGGGGGGATCTACGAGCAGTACTTC. Translating gives CASSLAIRSGGIYEQYF. The chain recombines TRBV7-2 with TRBJ2-7; 9 bases match TRBD2. Germline values: CDR1 SGHTA, CDR2 FQGNSA. This CDR3 region has 17 residues. V was pared by 0 bases and J by 3 bases, with 9 bases of the junction left unmatched.

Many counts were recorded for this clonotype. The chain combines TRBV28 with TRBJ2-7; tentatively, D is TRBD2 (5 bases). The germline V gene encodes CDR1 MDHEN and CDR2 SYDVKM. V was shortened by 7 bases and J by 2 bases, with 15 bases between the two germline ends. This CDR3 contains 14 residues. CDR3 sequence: CASTPLGAPYEQYF. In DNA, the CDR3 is TGTGCCAGCACGCCGTTGGGAGCCCCCTACGAGCAGTACTTC. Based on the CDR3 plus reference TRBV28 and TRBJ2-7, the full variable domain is DVKVTQSSRYLVKRTGEKVFLECVQDMDHENMFWYRQDPGLGLRLIYFSYDVKMKEKGDIPEGYSVSREKKERFSLILESASTNQTSMYLCASTPLGAPYEQYFGPGTRLTVT.

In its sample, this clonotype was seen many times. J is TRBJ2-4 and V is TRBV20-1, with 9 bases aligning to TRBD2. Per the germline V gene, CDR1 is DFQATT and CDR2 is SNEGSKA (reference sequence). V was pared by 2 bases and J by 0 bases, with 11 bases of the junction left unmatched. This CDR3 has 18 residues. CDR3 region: CSARNETSGTLAKNIQYF. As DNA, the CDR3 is TGCAGTGCTAGAAACGAGACTAGCGGTACTCTAGCCAAAAACATTCAGTACTTC.

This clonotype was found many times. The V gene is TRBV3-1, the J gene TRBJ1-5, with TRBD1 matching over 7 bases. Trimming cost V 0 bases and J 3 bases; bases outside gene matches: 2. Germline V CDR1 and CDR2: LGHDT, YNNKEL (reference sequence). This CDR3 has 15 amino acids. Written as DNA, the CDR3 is TGTGCCAGCAGCCAAGACGGGACAGCCAATCAGCCCCAGCATTTT. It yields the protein CASSQDGTANQPQHF.

In DNA form, the CDR3 reads TGTGCCAGCACCCAAAGACTAACTTACGAGCAGTACTTC. Its translation: CASTQRLTYEQYF. This chain connects TRBV28 to TRBJ2-7; D might be TRBD2 (5 bases). Per germline, CDR1 MDHEN and CDR2 SYDVKM. Between the trimmed V and J ends, which lost 7 bases and 4 bases, there was a span of 14 bases. The CDR3 is 13 residues long.

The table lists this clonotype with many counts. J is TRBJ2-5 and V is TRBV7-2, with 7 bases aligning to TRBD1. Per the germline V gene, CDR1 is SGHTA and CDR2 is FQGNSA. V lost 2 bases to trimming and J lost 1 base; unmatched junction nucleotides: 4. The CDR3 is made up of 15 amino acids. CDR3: CASSLLGTAQETQYF. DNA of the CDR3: TGTGCCAGCAGCTTATTGGGGACAGCCCAAGAGACCCAGTACTTC. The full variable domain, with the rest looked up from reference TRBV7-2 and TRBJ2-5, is GAGVSQSPSNKVTEKGKDVELRCDPISGHTALYWYRQSLGQGLEFLIYFQGNSAPDKSGLPSDRFSAERTGGSVSTLTIQRTQQEDSAVYLCASSLLGTAQETQYFGPGTRLLVL.

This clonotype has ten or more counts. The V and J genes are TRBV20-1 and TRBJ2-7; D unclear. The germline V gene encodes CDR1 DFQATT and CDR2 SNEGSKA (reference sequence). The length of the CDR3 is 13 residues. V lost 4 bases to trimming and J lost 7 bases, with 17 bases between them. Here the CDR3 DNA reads TGCAGTGCTACCACCCCCGACCGGCGGGAGCAGTACTTC. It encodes CSATTPDRREQYF.